Reported below is one T cell receptor (beta chain). This entry belongs to a study of T cell responses to AZD1222 COVID-19 vaccine. Profiled with immunoSEQ multiplex PCR; TCRdb holds only in-frame clones, not every one. The profile covers about 200,000 clones, with about 90% appearing a single time and 7.7% taken by the ten largest. The clonotype was recovered from an adult in good health. Source: peripheral blood, taken on day 0 of AZD1222 vaccination.

CDR3 sequence: CASRLKRTSGGVCEQFF. CDR3 bases: TGTGCAAGTCGCTTAAAACGCACTAGCGGGGGGGTCTGTGAGCAGTTCTTC. The genes are TRBV12-2 and TRBJ2-1; TRBD2, the D gene given by the table, was not confirmed from the DNA. TRBV12-2 has pseudogene status. This CDR3 region has 17 residues.